This T cell receptor beta chain was recorded in a study of blood T cell repertoires in COVID-19. Study context: Specimens from acute and convalescent COVID-19 originated in the United States, Italy and Spain. PBMCs, B-cell-depleted T cells, or T cells provided the cDNA or gDNA that made up the material.

Original data processing: Estimation of nucleated cell counts was performed using reference gene primer amplification. Profiling relied on immunoSEQ multiplex PCR, and the TCRdb table lists in-frame clones only, not all of them. That table gives V, J and clone size, and the DNA gave D and trimming. The sample lists roughly 29,000 clones, roughly 90% occurring once. The CDR3 spans 13 residues. The trim removed 5 bases at V and 1 base at J, leaving 1 base unmatched. The TCR sequence derives from a human donor in a cohort sampled during active COVID-19. The chain joins TRBV12-3 or TRBV12-4 to TRBJ2-5; TRBD1 agrees at 7 bases. The sample consisted of peripheral blood. The CDR3, as DNA: TGTGCCAGCAGTGGGACAGCCCAAGAGACCCAGTACTTC. Translating it yields CASSGTAQETQYF.